This is a list of T cell receptor beta chains from one sample in a study of OX40 agonist ivuxolimab in advanced cancers. Measured with immunoSEQ multiplex PCR; TCRdb has only the in-frame clones, and not every one. This table holds over 5,500 clones, approximately 79% found once. Material: CD4+ or CD8+ T cells sorted from blood, obtained in a trial of the OX40 agonist ivuxolimab. Source of these receptors: an adult with an advanced solid tumor such as melanoma, head and neck, liver or kidney cancer. Each CDR3 is given with its conserved first and last residue. D genes are given only for firm matches. Size tells how often a clone was seen (once, few, many) or the class of an expanded clone, and some rows leave it out.

size: -; J: TRBJ1-5; V: TRBV4-1; D: -; CDR3: CASSVVAGRYNQPQHF; DNA: TGCGCCAGCAGCGTCGTGGCAGGGAGGTACAATCAGCCCCAGCATTTT
size: -; J: TRBJ1-2; V: TRBV7-9; D: -; CDR3: CASSEWSELANYGYTF; DNA: TGTGCCAGCAGCGAATGGTCGGAGTTAGCTAACTATGGCTACACCTTC
size: -; J: TRBJ1-5; V: TRBV2; D: -; CDR3: CASTGGGGQPQHF; DNA: TGTGCCAGCACCGGGGGTGGGGGACAGCCCCAGCATTTT
size: -; J: TRBJ1-1; V: TRBV4-1; D: -; CDR3: CASSQNLGVGVAFF; DNA: TGCGCCAGCAGCCAAAACCTAGGGGTAGGGGTGGCTTTCTTT
size: -; J: TRBJ1-1; V: TRBV29-1; D: -; CDR3: CSVDLKATEAFF; DNA: TGCAGCGTTGATTTAAAAGCAACTGAAGCTTTCTTT
size: -; J: TRBJ1-1; V: TRBV19; D: TRBD1; CDR3: CASSIDGTGNGGTEAFF; DNA: TGTGCCAGTAGTATAGATGGGACAGGGAACGGAGGCACTGAAGCTTTCTTT
size: -; J: TRBJ1-2; V: TRBV28; D: -; CDR3: CATAPGAINYGYTF; DNA: TGTGCCACCGCCCCCGGGGCGATTAACTATGGCTACACCTTC
size: -; J: TRBJ2-2; V: TRBV5-1; D: TRBD1; CDR3: CASSSYRQGVNTGELFF; DNA: TGCGCCAGCAGCAGCTACCGACAGGGAGTGAACACCGGGGAGCTGTTTTTT
size: once; J: TRBJ2-1; V: TRBV20-1; D: -; CDR3: CSARDSGEQFF; DNA: TGCAGTGCTAGAGACTCAGGGGAGCAGTTCTTC
size: -; J: TRBJ1-1; V: TRBV15; D: -; CDR3: CATSRDGDAFF; DNA: TGTGCCACCAGCAGAGATGGGGATGCTTTCTTT
size: -; J: TRBJ1-6; V: TRBV4-1; D: -; CDR3: CASSPKIGAINSPLHF; DNA: TGCGCCAGCAGCCCCAAGATAGGAGCCATTAATTCACCCCTCCACTTT
size: -; J: TRBJ1-1; V: TRBV2; D: -; CDR3: CASALPAENTEAFF; DNA: TGTGCCAGCGCGCTTCCAGCAGAAAACACTGAAGCTTTCTTT
size: -; J: TRBJ2-2; V: TRBV7-9; D: -; CDR3: CASSSVGGTGELFF; DNA: TGTGCCAGCAGCTCAGTTGGGGGCACCGGGGAGCTGTTTTTT
size: -; J: TRBJ2-1; V: TRBV25-1; D: TRBD2; CDR3: CASSALAGGYNEQFF; DNA: TGTGCCAGCAGTGCATTAGCGGGGGGATACAATGAGCAGTTCTTC
size: -; J: TRBJ2-2; V: TRBV28; D: TRBD2; CDR3: CASRPLLAGGTGELFF; DNA: TGTGCCAGCAGGCCACTACTAGCGGGGGGTACCGGGGAGCTGTTTTTT
size: -; J: TRBJ2-3; V: TRBV19; D: -; CDR3: CASRRGGTTDTQYF; DNA: TGTGCCAGTAGGAGGGGGGGGACCACAGATACGCAGTATTTT
size: -; J: TRBJ2-1; V: TRBV27; D: TRBD2; CDR3: CASSISSGGVPLGEQFF; DNA: TGTGCCAGCAGTATATCTAGCGGGGGGGTTCCTCTTGGTGAGCAGTTCTTC
size: -; J: TRBJ1-2; V: TRBV10-3; D: TRBD1; CDR3: CAISEPGTAPNYGYTF; DNA: TGTGCCATCAGTGAACCAGGGACAGCCCCTAACTATGGCTACACCTTC
size: -; J: TRBJ1-4; V: TRBV5-6; D: TRBD1; CDR3: CASSMGQDEKLFF; DNA: TGTGCCAGCAGCATGGGACAGGATGAAAAACTGTTTTTT
size: -; J: TRBJ2-7; V: TRBV9; D: TRBD1; CDR3: CASSYGWGQGYEQYF; DNA: TGTGCCAGCAGCTACGGCTGGGGACAGGGCTACGAGCAGTACTTC
size: once; J: TRBJ1-1; V: TRBV29-1; D: -; CDR3: CSVGLAGLSTEAFF; DNA: TGCAGCGTCGGTTTAGCAGGGCTGAGCACTGAAGCTTTCTTT
size: -; J: TRBJ1-2; V: TRBV2; D: -; CDR3: CASSVGPGASFGYTF; DNA: TGTGCCAGCAGTGTTGGTCCGGGGGCGTCTTTTGGCTACACCTTC
size: -; J: TRBJ1-2; V: TRBV27; D: -; CDR3: CASSLLRDGGNGYTF; DNA: TGTGCCAGCAGTTTACTCCGGGACGGTGGAAATGGCTACACCTTC
size: -; J: TRBJ2-1; V: TRBV9; D: TRBD1; CDR3: CASSAHRDRGGNEQFF; DNA: TGTGCCAGCAGCGCCCACCGGGACAGGGGCGGAAATGAGCAGTTCTTC
size: -; J: TRBJ1-2; V: TRBV7-6; D: -; CDR3: CASSFRDGYGYTF; DNA: TGTGCCAGCAGCTTCCGGGACGGCTATGGCTACACCTTC
size: large; J: TRBJ1-1; V: TRBV16; D: TRBD1; CDR3: CASSQGQGAGEAFF; DNA: TGTGCCAGCAGCCAAGGACAGGGGGCCGGTGAAGCTTTCTTT
size: -; J: TRBJ2-3; V: TRBV28; D: TRBD2; CDR3: CASLLQRGMGADTQYF; DNA: TGTGCCAGTCTGTTGCAGCGGGGGATGGGGGCAGATACGCAGTATTTT
size: -; J: TRBJ2-1; V: TRBV2; D: -; CDR3: CASSVSRGGSSEQFF; DNA: TGTGCCAGCAGTGTATCCAGGGGCGGGTCGAGCGAGCAGTTCTTC
size: -; J: TRBJ2-5; V: TRBV19; D: -; CDR3: CASSIYYKETQYF; DNA: TGTGCCAGTAGTATTTACTACAAAGAGACCCAGTACTTC
size: -; J: TRBJ1-5; V: TRBV27; D: TRBD1; CDR3: CASRGTGFGNQPQHF; DNA: TGTGCCAGCAGAGGGACAGGTTTTGGAAATCAGCCCCAGCATTTT